This T cell receptor (beta chain) was retrieved from a study of blood T cells in healthy people across ages. Study details: Researchers report that template switching captured about one barcoded beta molecule per two T cells. The study's findings and limits: Diversity of TCR beta per million T cells declined in a roughly linear way with age. Underestimates were what the diversity estimates from one million T cells were considered to be.

A second PCR, run for 7 to 11 cycles, used a sample-barcoded 5' primer plus a J-beta primer mix. TCRdb itself ran the 5' RACE reads through MiXCR, one entry per CDR3 protein. The data show approximately 730,000 distinct CDR3 sequences, about 53% seen once. Note on this clonotype: Its target is not known.

CDR1 and CDR2 from the germline V gene are DFQATT and SNEGSKA (reference sequence). This CDR3 is 19 amino acids long. V and J are TRBV20-1 and TRBJ2-4; perhaps TRBD1 as D (5 bases). The tail of the sequence fits TRBJ2-5 better, so the J call may be wrong. This receptor was obtained from a man older than 75 in good health. The sample taken for sequencing was blood. CDR3 DNA sequence: TGCAGTGCTAGAGATGCCCATTTACGGCCTGGGGCCCTACAAGAGACCCAGTACTTC. This codes for CSARDAHLRPGALQETQYF.